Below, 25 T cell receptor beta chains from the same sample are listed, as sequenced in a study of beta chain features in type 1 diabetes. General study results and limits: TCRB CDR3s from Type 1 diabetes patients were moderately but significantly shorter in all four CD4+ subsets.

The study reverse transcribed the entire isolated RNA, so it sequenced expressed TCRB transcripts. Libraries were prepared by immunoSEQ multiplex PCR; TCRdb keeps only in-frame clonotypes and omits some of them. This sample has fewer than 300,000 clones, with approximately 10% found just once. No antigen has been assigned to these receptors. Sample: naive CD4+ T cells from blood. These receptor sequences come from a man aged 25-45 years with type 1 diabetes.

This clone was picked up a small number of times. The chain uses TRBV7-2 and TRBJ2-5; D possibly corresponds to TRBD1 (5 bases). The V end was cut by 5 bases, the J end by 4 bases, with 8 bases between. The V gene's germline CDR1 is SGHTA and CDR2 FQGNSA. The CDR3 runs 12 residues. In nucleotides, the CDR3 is TGTGCCAGCAGCGGGGCCCGAGAGACCCAGTACTTC. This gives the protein CASSGARETQYF.

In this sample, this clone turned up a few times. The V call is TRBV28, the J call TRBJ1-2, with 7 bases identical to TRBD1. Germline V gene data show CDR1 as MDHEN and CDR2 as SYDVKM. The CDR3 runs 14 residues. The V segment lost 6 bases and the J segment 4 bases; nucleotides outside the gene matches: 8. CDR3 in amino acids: CASSPTGYSYGYTF. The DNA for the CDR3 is TGTGCCAGCAGCCCGACAGGGTACTCCTATGGCTACACCTTC.

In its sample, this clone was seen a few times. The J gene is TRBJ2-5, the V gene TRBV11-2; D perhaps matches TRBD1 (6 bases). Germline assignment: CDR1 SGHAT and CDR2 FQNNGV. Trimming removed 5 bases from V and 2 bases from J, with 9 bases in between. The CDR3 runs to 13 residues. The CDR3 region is CASSNGQQETQYF. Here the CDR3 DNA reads TGTGCCAGCAGCAATGGACAGCAAGAGACCCAGTACTTC. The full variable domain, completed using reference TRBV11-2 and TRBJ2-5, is EAGVAQSPRYKIIEKRQSVAFWCNPISGHATLYWYQQILGQGPKLLIQFQNNGVVDDSQLPKDRFSAERLKGVDSTLKIQPAKLEDSAVYLCASSNGQQETQYFGPGTRLLVL.

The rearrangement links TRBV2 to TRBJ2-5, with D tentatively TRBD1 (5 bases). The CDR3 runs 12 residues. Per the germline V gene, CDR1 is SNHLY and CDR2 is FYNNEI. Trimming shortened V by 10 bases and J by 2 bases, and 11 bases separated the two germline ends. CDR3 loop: CANRQNQETQYF. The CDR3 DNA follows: TGTGCCAACCGACAGAATCAAGAGACCCAGTACTTC.

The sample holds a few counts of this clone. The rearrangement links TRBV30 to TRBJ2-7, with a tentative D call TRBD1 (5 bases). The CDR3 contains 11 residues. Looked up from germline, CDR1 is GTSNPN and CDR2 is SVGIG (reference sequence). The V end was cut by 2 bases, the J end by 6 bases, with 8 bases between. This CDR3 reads CAWSPGLEQYF. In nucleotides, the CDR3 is TGTGCCTGGAGTCCAGGGCTCGAGCAGTACTTC.

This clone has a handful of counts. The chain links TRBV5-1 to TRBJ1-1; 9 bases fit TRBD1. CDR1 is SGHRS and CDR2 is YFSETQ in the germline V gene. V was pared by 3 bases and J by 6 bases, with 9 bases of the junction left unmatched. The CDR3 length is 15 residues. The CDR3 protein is CASSWRGQGGPEAFF. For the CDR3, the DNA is TGCGCCAGCAGCTGGAGGGGACAGGGCGGACCTGAAGCTTTCTTT.

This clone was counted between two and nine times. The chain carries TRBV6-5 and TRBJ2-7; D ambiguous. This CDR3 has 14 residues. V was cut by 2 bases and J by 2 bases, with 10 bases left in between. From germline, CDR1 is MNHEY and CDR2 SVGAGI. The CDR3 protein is CASSYEPAPYEQYF. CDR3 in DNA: TGTGCCAGCAGTTACGAACCCGCGCCCTACGAGCAGTACTTC.

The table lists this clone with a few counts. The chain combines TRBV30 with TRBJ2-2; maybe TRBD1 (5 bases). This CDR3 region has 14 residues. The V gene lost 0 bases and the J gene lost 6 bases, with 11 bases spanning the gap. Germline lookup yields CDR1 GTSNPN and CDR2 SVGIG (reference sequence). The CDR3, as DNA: TGTGCCTGGAGTGTGGGGCAGGGTGCCGGGGAGCTGTTTTTT. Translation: CAWSVGQGAGELFF.

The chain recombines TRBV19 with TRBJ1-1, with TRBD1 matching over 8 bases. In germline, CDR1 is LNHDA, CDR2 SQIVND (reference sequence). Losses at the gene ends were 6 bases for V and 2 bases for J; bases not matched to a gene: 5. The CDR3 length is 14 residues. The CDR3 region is CASSVDRGNTEAFF. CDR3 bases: TGTGCCAGTAGCGTCGACAGGGGTAACACTGAAGCTTTCTTT. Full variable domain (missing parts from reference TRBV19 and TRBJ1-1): DGGITQSPKYLFRKEGQNVTLSCEQNLNHDAMYWYRQDPGQGLRLIYYSQIVNDFQKGDIAEGYSVSREKKESFPLTVTSAQKNPTAFYLCASSVDRGNTEAFFGQGTRLTVV.

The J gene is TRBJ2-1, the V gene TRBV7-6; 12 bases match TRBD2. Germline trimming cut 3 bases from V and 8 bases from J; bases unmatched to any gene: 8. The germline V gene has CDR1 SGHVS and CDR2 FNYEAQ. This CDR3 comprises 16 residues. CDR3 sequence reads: CASSFQTSGGIYEQFF. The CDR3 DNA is TGTGCCAGCAGCTTTCAGACTAGCGGGGGAATCTATGAGCAGTTCTTC.

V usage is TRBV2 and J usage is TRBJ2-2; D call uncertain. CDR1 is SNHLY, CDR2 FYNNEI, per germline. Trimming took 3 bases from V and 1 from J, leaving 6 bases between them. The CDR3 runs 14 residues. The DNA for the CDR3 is TGTGCCAGCAGTGAGGCCAGGAACACCGGGGAGCTGTTTTTT. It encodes CASSEARNTGELFF. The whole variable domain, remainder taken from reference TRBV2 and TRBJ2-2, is EPEVTQTPSHQVTQMGQEVILRCVPISNHLYFYWYRQILGQKVEFLVSFYNNEISEKSEIFDDQFSVERPDGSNFTLKIRSTKLEDSAMYFCASSEARNTGELFFGEGSRLTVL.

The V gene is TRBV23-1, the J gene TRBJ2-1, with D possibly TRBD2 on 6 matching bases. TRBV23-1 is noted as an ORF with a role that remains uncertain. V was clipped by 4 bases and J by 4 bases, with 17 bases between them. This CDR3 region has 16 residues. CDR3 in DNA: TGCGCCAGCAGTCGTTCAGCTCGGAGGGCATACAATGAGCAGTTCTTC. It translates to CASSRSARRAYNEQFF.

The CDR3 nucleotides are TGTGCCATCAGTGAGTCATGGGGGGACAATGAGCAGTTCTTC. Amino acids: CAISESWGDNEQFF. The V and J genes are TRBV10-3 and TRBJ2-1, with D tentatively TRBD2 (6 bases). With 0 bases removed from V and 5 bases from J, the gap between germline ends came to 8 bases. Germline CDR1 is ENHRY and CDR2 is SYGVKD. The CDR3 spans 14 residues.

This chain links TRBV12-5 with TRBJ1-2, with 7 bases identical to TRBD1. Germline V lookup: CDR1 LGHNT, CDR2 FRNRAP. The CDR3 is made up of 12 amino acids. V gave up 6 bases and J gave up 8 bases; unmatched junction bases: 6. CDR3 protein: CASGKTGEGYTF. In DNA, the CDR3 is TGTGCTAGTGGCAAAACAGGGGAAGGCTACACCTTC.

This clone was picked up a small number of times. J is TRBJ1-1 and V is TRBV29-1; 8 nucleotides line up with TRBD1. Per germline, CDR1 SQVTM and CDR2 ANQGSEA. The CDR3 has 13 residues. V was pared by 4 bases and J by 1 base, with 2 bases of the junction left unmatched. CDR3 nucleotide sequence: TGCAGCGTTGTGGACAGGGCGAACACTGAAGCTTTCTTT. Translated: CSVVDRANTEAFF.

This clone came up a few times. The CDR3 DNA reads TGCGCCAGCTCCTCCCAGGGGATAGGCGCCGGGGAGCTGTTTTTT. Translating gives CASSSQGIGAGELFF. The chain combines TRBV5-1 with TRBJ2-2; D perhaps matches TRBD1 (6 bases). The CDR3 contains 15 residues. V shed 7 bases and J shed 6 bases, with 19 bases lying between them. Germline assignment: CDR1 SGHRS and CDR2 YFSETQ.

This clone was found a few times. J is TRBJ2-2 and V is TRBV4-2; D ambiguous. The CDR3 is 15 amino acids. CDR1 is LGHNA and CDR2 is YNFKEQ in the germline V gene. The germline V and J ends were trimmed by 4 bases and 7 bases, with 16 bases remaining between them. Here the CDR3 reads CASSPREAAHGELFF. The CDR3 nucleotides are TGTGCCAGCAGCCCCAGAGAGGCAGCTCACGGGGAGCTGTTTTTT.

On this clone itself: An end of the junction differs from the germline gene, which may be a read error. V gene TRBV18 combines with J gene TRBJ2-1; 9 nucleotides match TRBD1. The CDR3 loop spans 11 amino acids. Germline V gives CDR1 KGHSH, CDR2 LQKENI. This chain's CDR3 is CASSLGTGILF. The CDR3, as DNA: TGTGCCAGCTCACTAGGGACAGGGATCCTCTTC.

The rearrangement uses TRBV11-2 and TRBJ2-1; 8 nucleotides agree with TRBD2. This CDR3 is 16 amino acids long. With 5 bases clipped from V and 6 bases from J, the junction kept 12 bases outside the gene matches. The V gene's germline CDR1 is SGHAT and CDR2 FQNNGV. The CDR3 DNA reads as TGTGCCAGCAGCCCCTCTGCGGGACTAGTCTCCAATGAGCAGTTCTTC. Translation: CASSPSAGLVSNEQFF.

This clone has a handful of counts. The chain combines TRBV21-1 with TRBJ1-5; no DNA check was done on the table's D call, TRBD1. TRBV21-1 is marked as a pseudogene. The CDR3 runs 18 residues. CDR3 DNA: TGTGCCAGCAGCCCCCGGGACAGATTAAGAAATAGCAATCAGCCCCAGCATTTT. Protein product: CASSPRDRLRNSNQPQHF.

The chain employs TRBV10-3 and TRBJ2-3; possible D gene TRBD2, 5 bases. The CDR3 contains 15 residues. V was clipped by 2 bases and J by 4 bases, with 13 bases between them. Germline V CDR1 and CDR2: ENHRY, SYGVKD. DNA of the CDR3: TGTGCCATCAGTGAGCCGGGGAGTGAGGCAGATACGCAGTATTTT. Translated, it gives CAISEPGSEADTQYF.

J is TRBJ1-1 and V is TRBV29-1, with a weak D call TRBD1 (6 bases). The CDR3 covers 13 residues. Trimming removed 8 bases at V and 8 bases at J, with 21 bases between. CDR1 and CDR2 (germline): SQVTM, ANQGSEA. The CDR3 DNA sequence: TGCAGCTTTTCATCTACAGGGATTAGCGAAGCTTTCTTT. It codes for CSFSSTGISEAFF.

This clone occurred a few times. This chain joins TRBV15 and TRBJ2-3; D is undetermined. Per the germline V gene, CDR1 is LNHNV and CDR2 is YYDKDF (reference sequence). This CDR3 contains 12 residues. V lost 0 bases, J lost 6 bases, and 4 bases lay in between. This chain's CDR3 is CATSRDGDTQYF. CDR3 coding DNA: TGTGCCACCAGCAGAGACGGGGATACGCAGTATTTT.

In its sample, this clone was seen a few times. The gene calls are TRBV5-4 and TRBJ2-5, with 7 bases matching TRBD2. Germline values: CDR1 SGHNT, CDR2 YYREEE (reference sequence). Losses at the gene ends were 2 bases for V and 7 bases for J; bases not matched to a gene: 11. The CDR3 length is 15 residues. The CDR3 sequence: CASSFGAGPPGTQYF. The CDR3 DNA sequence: TGTGCCAGCAGCTTTGGAGCGGGGCCTCCCGGGACCCAGTACTTC.

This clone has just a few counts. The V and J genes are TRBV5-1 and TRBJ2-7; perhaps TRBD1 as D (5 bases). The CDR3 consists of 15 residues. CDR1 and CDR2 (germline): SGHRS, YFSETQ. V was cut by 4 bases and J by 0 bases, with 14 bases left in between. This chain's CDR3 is CASSMDPGASYEQYF. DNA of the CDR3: TGCGCCAGCAGCATGGACCCTGGGGCCTCCTACGAGCAGTACTTC.